The 32 T cell receptor beta chains below all came from one sample that was sequenced in a study of T cell responses to AZD1222 COVID-19 vaccine. Clones were read by immunoSEQ multiplex PCR, and TCRdb kept only the in-frame ones, dropping some. The sample yields some 170,000 clones, around 94% seen once. The specimen was peripheral blood, collected on day 0 of AZD1222 vaccination. The receptors here all came from an adult in good health.

The V and J genes are TRBV29-1 and TRBJ2-5; TRBD1 matches 7 bases. Trimming took 5 bases from V and 1 from J; bases not matched to a gene: 1. The CDR3 length is 12 residues. Germline assignment: CDR1 SQVTM and CDR2 ANQGSEA. The CDR3 region is CSVKGAQETQYF. The CDR3 DNA reads TGCAGCGTTAAGGGGGCCCAAGAGACCCAGTACTTC.

This clone was picked up one time. The genes are TRBV6-2 or TRBV6-3 and TRBJ2-4, with TRBD2 matching over 16 bases. Per germline, CDR1 MNHEY and CDR2 SVGEGT. CDR3 length equals 20 residues. With V trimmed by 5 bases and J by 5 bases, 15 bases remained unmatched. In nucleotides, the CDR3 is TGTGCCAGCAGTCCACCGGGACTAGCGGGGGGGACCCCCCGCCAAAACATTCAGTACTTC. Amino acid sequence: CASSPPGLAGGTPRQNIQYF.

A word on this clone: The same CDR3 can be traced to other DNA sequences in this sample. The chain combines TRBV7-9 with TRBJ2-7; no firm D call. CDR1 is SEHNR, CDR2 FQNEAQ, per germline (reference sequence). The V and J ends lost 1 base and 4 bases respectively, with 8 bases between them. CDR3 length equals 13 residues. This CDR3 is CASSLVSSYEQYF. CDR3 coding DNA: TGTGCCAGCAGCTTAGTCTCCAGTTACGAGCAGTACTTC.

This chain's CDR3 is CASSLSGPGANVLTF. The CDR3 DNA is TGTGCCAGCAGCTTATCGGGGCCCGGGGCCAACGTCCTGACTTTC. The genes are TRBV7-2 and TRBJ2-6; tentatively, D is TRBD1 or TRBD2 (5 bases each). Looked up from germline, CDR1 is SGHTA and CDR2 is FQGNSA. Trimming stripped 2 bases from V and 4 bases from J, with 9 bases between. The CDR3 extends over 15 amino acids.

The chain links TRBV2 to TRBJ2-6, with 9 positions matching TRBD2. The J segment lost 4 bases and the V segment lost 7 bases, leaving 20 bases of the junction unmatched. The CDR3 covers 20 residues. The germline V gene encodes CDR1 SNHLY and CDR2 FYNNEI. DNA for the CDR3: TGTGCCAGCACTGGGATAGGGCTAGCGGGGTCGGATCCCGGGGCCAACGTCCTGACTTTC. Residues: CASTGIGLAGSDPGANVLTF.

This chain uses TRBV5-4 with TRBJ2-3; D is uncertain. V lost 0 bases and J lost 5, with 1 base in between. The CDR3 has 11 amino acids. Per germline, CDR1 SGHNT and CDR2 YYREEE (reference sequence). The CDR3 reads CASSLVDTQYF. The CDR3 DNA follows: TGTGCCAGCAGCTTGGTAGATACGCAGTATTTT.

The chain uses TRBV10-3 and TRBJ1-3, with TRBD1 as a possible D gene (5 bases). The CDR3 sequence is 14 residues long. The germline V gene encodes CDR1 ENHRY and CDR2 SYGVKD. Trimming pared 2 bases from V and 4 bases from J, leaving 9 bases between. CDR3 bases: TGTGCCATCAGTGAGGCAGGGCCCGGAAACACCATATATTTT. Its translation: CAISEAGPGNTIYF.

This clone was observed a few times. This chain joins TRBV6-6 and TRBJ1-6; D possibly corresponds to TRBD1 (5 bases). This CDR3 has 14 residues. Per germline, CDR1 MNHNY and CDR2 SVGAGI (reference sequence). Trimming removed 6 bases from V and 7 bases from J, with 13 bases in between. CDR3 loop: CASSLDSANSPLHF. In DNA form, the CDR3 reads TGTGCCAGCAGCCTCGACAGCGCCAATTCACCCCTCCACTTT.

The chain employs TRBV19 and TRBJ2-3; tentative D call: TRBD1 (5 bases). The CDR3 is 15 amino acids. V lost 5 bases, J lost 0 bases, and 12 bases lay in between. Per germline, CDR1 LNHDA and CDR2 SQIVND (reference sequence). The CDR3 DNA is TGTGCCAGTAGTGTCCAGGGTCATAGCACAGATACGCAGTATTTT. Its protein product is CASSVQGHSTDTQYF.

The chain combines TRBV11-2 with TRBJ2-5; D perhaps matches TRBD2 (5 bases). Trimming left V 5 bases short and J 5 bases short, with 9 bases between. The V gene's germline CDR1 is SGHAT and CDR2 FQNNGV. The CDR3 runs to 12 residues. DNA for the CDR3: TGTGCCAGCAGCCCTCCGGGGGAGACCCAGTACTTC. Its translation is CASSPPGETQYF.

This chain links TRBV6-4 with TRBJ2-1, with D tentatively TRBD2 (5 bases). V lost 2 bases to trimming and J lost 4 bases, with 12 bases between them. This CDR3 is built from 15 residues. Germline V gene sequence: CDR1 MRHNA, CDR2 SNTAGT. The CDR3 DNA reads as TGTGCCAGCAGTGACGAAGGAAGAGGGTACAATGAGCAGTTCTTC. Protein product: CASSDEGRGYNEQFF.

The rearrangement joins TRBV4-1 to TRBJ1-2; 7 bases line up with TRBD1. Unmatched junction bases numbered 10, after V lost 1 base and J lost 2 bases. The CDR3 is 17 residues long. Germline V gene data show CDR1 as MGHRA and CDR2 as YSYEKL. In nucleotides, the CDR3 is TGCGCCAGCAGCCAAGGATTCCGAGGCAGGGGGAACTATGGCTACACCTTC. Its protein is CASSQGFRGRGNYGYTF.

This chain uses TRBV30 with TRBJ2-1; D is perhaps TRBD2 (8 bases). The germline V gene has CDR1 GTSNPN and CDR2 SVGIG (reference sequence). CDR3 length equals 14 residues. V shed 4 bases and J shed 4 bases, with 14 bases lying between them. The CDR3 is CAWKGASGYNEQFF. CDR3 coding DNA: TGTGCCTGGAAGGGGGCTAGCGGGTACAATGAGCAGTTCTTC.

The rearrangement joins TRBV10-3 to TRBJ1-1, with TRBD1 as a possible D gene (5 bases). CDR3 length: 13 amino acids. V lost 8 bases to trimming and J lost 0 bases, with 10 bases between them. From germline, CDR1 is ENHRY and CDR2 SYGVKD. The CDR3 sequence is CAIRGFMNTEAFF. The DNA of the CDR3 is TGTGCCATCCGGGGGTTCATGAACACTGAAGCTTTCTTT.

This chain uses TRBV10-3 with TRBJ2-2; 9 bases map to TRBD1. The CDR3 sequence is 14 residues long. Germline-derived CDR1 and CDR2 are ENHRY and SYGVKD. V lost 10 bases and J lost 4; bases outside the gene matches: 7. CDR3 residues: CATTDRGGTGELFF. The CDR3 DNA reads as TGTGCCACAACGGACAGGGGTGGCACCGGGGAGCTGTTTTTT.

This chain uses TRBV20-1 with TRBJ2-7, with unresolved D. This CDR3 comprises 10 residues. Trimming removed 5 bases at V and 3 bases at J, with 5 bases between. Germline V gene data show CDR1 as DFQATT and CDR2 as SNEGSKA (reference sequence). The CDR3 bases are TGCAGTGCTTCAGACTACGAGCAGTACTTC. Protein product: CSASDYEQYF.

This sequence joins TRBV19 and TRBJ1-4; D is ambiguous. The CDR3 extends over 16 amino acids. Germline V lookup: CDR1 LNHDA, CDR2 SQIVND (reference sequence). The V gene lost 0 bases and the J gene lost 6 bases, with 14 bases spanning the gap. CDR3: CASSIDDVGLDEKLFF. In DNA, the CDR3 is TGTGCCAGTAGTATAGATGACGTAGGGTTGGATGAAAAACTGTTTTTT.

The chain employs TRBV11-3 and TRBJ2-1; D is perhaps TRBD1 (6 bases). Germline V gene lookup returns CDR1 SGHNT and CDR2 YENEEA. This CDR3 has 16 amino acids. V was pared by 5 bases and J by 2 bases, with 16 bases between. CDR3 sequence (DNA): TGTGCCAGCAGCCCATCACAGGGTAGAACCTACAATGAGCAGTTCTTC. This codes for CASSPSQGRTYNEQFF.

A remark on this clone: A read error is likely, as this CDR3 ends without the conserved phenylalanine or tryptophan. The DNA is omitted, as the CDR3 cannot be located on it reliably, and the CDR3 follows TCRdb's listing. The chain uses TRBV18 and TRBJ2-3. The CDR3 numbers 12 amino acids, ends counted. Germline CDR1 reads KGHSH; CDR2 reads LQKENI. The CDR3 region is CASSTAQSPSYA.

The chain employs TRBV6-5 and TRBJ2-1; D gene uncertain. With 6 bases removed from V and 5 bases from J, the gap between germline ends came to 14 bases. CDR1 is MNHEY and CDR2 is SVGAGI in the germline V gene. The CDR3 spans 14 residues. CDR3 region: CASRPPSRHNEQFF. In DNA, the CDR3 is TGTGCCAGCAGACCACCAAGCCGCCACAATGAGCAGTTCTTC.

The V gene is TRBV2, the J gene TRBJ1-1; D gene unclear. V was trimmed by 6 bases and J by 6 bases, leaving 17 bases between them. The germline CDR1 and CDR2 sequences are SNHLY and FYNNEI. The length of the CDR3 is 14 residues. The CDR3 region is CASRQTGVDSEAFF. The DNA for the CDR3 is TGTGCCAGCAGACAGACCGGGGTAGACTCTGAAGCTTTCTTT.

This chain links TRBV18 with TRBJ1-4; D uncertain. Germline lookup yields CDR1 KGHSH and CDR2 LQKENI. The CDR3 runs to 13 residues. Trimming shortened V by 2 bases and J by 8 bases, and 9 bases separated the two germline ends. This CDR3 is CASSPSWREKLFF. CDR3 nucleotide sequence: TGTGCCAGCTCACCATCCTGGAGGGAAAAACTGTTTTTT.

V is TRBV29-1 and J is TRBJ2-1; possibly TRBD1 or TRBD2 for D (5 bases each). Germline V CDR1 and CDR2: SQVTM, ANQGSEA. CDR3 length equals 13 residues. V lost 8 bases and J 8 bases, leaving 19 bases between the germline ends. This CDR3 is CSLPGQGNHEQFF. The CDR3 DNA reads TGCAGCTTACCGGGGCAGGGAAACCATGAGCAGTTCTTC.

This sequence joins TRBV12-5 and TRBJ2-5, with 9 bases aligning to TRBD2. The CDR3 contains 19 residues. V was clipped by 0 bases and J by 5 bases; unmatched bases: 16. From germline, CDR1 is LGHNT and CDR2 FRNRAP. The CDR3 loop is CASGLVRLGRGGTSETQYF. CDR3 bases: TGTGCTAGTGGTTTGGTACGATTAGGGCGGGGGGGGACGTCGGAGACCCAGTACTTC.

A single count supports this clone. V gene TRBV18 combines with J gene TRBJ2-3, with 9 bases lining up with TRBD2. Losses at the gene ends were 6 bases for V and 4 bases for J; bases not matched to a gene: 5. CDR1 is KGHSH, CDR2 LQKENI, per germline. This CDR3 spans 14 amino acids. The CDR3 nucleotides are TGTGCCAGCTCCTTTAGCGGGGGTGCAGATACGCAGTATTTT. This encodes CASSFSGGADTQYF.

This clone was recorded once. The chain employs TRBV27 and TRBJ2-1, with D unclear. The CDR3 consists of 11 residues. Trimming cost V 7 bases and J 4 bases, with 5 bases left between them. Per the germline V gene, CDR1 is MNHEY and CDR2 is SMNVEV (reference sequence). The CDR3 DNA is TGTGCCAGCACCGGGTACAATGAGCAGTTCTTC. This encodes CASTGYNEQFF.

The V call is TRBV5-6, the J call TRBJ2-1; D might be TRBD2 (5 bases). Germline lookup yields CDR1 SGHDT and CDR2 YYEEEE. Trimming removed 2 bases at V and 0 bases at J, with 15 bases between. The CDR3 extends over 17 amino acids. CDR3 in amino acids: CASSFPLTGSSYNEQFF. The CDR3 nucleotides are TGTGCCAGCAGCTTCCCGCTCACGGGGAGCTCCTACAATGAGCAGTTCTTC.

CDR3 nucleotides: TGTGCCAGCAGTCTCCGGGACAGGGGACTCTACGAGCAGTACTTC. It yields the protein CASSLRDRGLYEQYF. The rearrangement joins TRBV6-5 to TRBJ2-7, with 10 bases lining up with TRBD1. Germline V CDR1 and CDR2: MNHEY, SVGAGI. The CDR3 spans 15 residues. Trimming at V came to 5 bases and at J to 3 bases, leaving 7 bases not matched to a gene.

The V call is TRBV27, the J call TRBJ2-6; 8 nucleotides line up with TRBD2. Germline CDR1 is MNHEY and CDR2 is SMNVEV (reference sequence). J lost 0 bases, V lost 7 bases, and 5 bases had no gene match. The CDR3 has 16 residues. In nucleotides, the CDR3 is TGTGCCAGCAAGAACGGGGGGGCCTCTGGGGCCAACGTCCTGACTTTC. Encoded protein: CASKNGGASGANVLTF.

The chain carries TRBV10-3 and TRBJ1-2; 9 nucleotides align to TRBD1. The CDR3 sequence is 16 residues long. Germline trimming cut 4 bases from V and 1 base from J; bases unmatched to any gene: 7. From germline, CDR1 is ENHRY and CDR2 SYGVKD. The CDR3 is CAISGGQGPLNYGYTF. DNA for the CDR3: TGTGCCATCAGTGGGGGACAGGGCCCTCTTAACTATGGCTACACCTTC.

The gene calls are TRBV19 and TRBJ1-1; D uncertain. The CDR3 is 16 amino acids. V lost 0 bases to trimming and J lost 0 bases, with 11 bases between them. Germline values: CDR1 LNHDA, CDR2 SQIVND (reference sequence). The DNA of the CDR3 is TGTGCCAGTAGTATAGATCTTGGCAGCATGAACACTGAAGCTTTCTTT. Translating gives CASSIDLGSMNTEAFF.

This chain uses TRBV7-3 with TRBJ1-1; 7 nucleotides align to TRBD1. V trimming: 2 bases; J trimming: 1 base; junction bases outside the gene matches: 4. The CDR3 has 15 amino acids. The germline V gene encodes CDR1 SGHTA and CDR2 FQGTGA. DNA of the CDR3: TGTGCCAGCAGCTTAGACAGGGCTCGGAACACTGAAGCTTTCTTT. Protein product: CASSLDRARNTEAFF. The full variable domain, completed using reference TRBV7-3 and TRBJ1-1, is GAGVSQTPSNKVTEKGKYVELRCDPISGHTALYWYRQSLGQGPEFLIYFQGTGAADDSGLPNDRFFAVRPEGSVSTLKIQRTERGDSAVYLCASSLDRARNTEAFFGQGTRLTVV.